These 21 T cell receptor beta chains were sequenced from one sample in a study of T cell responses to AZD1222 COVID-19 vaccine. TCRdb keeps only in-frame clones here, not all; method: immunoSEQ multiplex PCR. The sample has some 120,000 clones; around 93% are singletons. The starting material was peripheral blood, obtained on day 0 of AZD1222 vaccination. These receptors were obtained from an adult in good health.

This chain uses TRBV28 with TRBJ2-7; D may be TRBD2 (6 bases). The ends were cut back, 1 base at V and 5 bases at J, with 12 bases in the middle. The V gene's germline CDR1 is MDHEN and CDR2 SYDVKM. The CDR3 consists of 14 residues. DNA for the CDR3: TGTGCCAGCAGTTTATACCCGGGAGCGGACGAGCAGTACTTC. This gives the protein CASSLYPGADEQYF.

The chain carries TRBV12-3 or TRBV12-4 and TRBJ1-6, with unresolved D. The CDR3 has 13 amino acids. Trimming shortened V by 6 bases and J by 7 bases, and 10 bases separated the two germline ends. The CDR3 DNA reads TGTGCCAGCAGGGGAATTGGGAATTCACCCCTCCACTTT. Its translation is CASRGIGNSPLHF.

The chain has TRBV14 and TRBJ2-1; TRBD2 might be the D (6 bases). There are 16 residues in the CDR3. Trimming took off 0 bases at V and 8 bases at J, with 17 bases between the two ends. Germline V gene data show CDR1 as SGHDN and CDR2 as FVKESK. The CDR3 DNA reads TGTGCCAGCAGCCAAGATTGGGACTCGCCCGGGGATGAGCAGTTCTTC. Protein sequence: CASSQDWDSPGDEQFF.

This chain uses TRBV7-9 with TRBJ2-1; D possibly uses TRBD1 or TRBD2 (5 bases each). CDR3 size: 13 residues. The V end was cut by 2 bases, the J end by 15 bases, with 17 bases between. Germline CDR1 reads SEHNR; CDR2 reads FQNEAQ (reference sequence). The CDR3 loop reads CASSLQGTRTVFF. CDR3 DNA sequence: TGTGCCAGCAGCTTACAGGGAACTAGGACTGTGTTCTTC.

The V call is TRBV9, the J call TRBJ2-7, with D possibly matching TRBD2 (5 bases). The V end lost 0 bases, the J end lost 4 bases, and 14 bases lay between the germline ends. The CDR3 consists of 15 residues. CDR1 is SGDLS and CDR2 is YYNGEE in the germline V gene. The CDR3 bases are TGTGCCAGCAGCGTAGCAAGCGGTGAAGTGTACGAGCAGTACTTC. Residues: CASSVASGEVYEQYF.

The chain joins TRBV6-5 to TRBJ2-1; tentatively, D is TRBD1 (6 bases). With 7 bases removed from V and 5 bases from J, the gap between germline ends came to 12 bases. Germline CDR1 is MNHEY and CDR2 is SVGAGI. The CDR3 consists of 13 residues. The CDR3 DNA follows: TGTGCCAGCAATGGGGGCCTCGACAATGAGCAGTTCTTC. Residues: CASNGGLDNEQFF.

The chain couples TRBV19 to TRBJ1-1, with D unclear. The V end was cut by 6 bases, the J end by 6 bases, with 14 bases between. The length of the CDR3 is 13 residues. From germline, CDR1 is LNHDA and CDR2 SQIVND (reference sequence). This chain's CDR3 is CASSPQGLAEAFF. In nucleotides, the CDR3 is TGTGCCAGTAGCCCCCAAGGGTTAGCTGAAGCTTTCTTT.

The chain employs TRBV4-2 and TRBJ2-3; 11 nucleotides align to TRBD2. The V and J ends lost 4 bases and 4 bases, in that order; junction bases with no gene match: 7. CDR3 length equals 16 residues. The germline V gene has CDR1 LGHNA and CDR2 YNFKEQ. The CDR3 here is CASSRLTSGTSDTQYF. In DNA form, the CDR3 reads TGTGCCAGCAGCCGGCTGACTAGCGGGACGTCAGATACGCAGTATTTT.

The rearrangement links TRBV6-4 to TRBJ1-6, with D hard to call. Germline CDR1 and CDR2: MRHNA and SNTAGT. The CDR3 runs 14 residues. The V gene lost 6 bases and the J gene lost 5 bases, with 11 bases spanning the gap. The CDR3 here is CASSLASDNSPLHF. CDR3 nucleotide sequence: TGTGCCAGCAGCCTGGCGAGCGATAATTCACCCCTCCACTTT.

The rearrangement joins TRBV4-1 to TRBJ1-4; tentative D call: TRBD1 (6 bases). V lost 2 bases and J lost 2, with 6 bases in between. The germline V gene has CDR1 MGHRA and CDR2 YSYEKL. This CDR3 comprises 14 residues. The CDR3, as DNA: TGCGCCAGCAGCCAACAGGGGACTAATGAAAAACTGTTTTTT. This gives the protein CASSQQGTNEKLFF.

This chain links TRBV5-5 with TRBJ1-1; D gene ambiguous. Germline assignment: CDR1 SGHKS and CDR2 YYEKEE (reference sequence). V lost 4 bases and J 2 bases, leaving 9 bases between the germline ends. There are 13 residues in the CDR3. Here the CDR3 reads CASSGGPNTEAFF. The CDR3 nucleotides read TGTGCCAGCAGCGGCGGGCCAAACACTGAAGCTTTCTTT.

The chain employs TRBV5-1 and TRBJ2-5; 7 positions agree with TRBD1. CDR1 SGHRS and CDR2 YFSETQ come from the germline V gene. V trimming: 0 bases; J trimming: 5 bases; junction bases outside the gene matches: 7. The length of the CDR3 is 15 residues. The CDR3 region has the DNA TGCGCCAGCAGCTTGGAACGTATACAGGGGGAGACCCAGTACTTC. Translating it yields CASSLERIQGETQYF.

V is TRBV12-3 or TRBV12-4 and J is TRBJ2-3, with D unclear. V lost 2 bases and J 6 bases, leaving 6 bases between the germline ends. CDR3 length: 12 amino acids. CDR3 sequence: CASSLNADTQYF. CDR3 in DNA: TGTGCCAGCAGTTTAAATGCGGATACGCAGTATTTT.

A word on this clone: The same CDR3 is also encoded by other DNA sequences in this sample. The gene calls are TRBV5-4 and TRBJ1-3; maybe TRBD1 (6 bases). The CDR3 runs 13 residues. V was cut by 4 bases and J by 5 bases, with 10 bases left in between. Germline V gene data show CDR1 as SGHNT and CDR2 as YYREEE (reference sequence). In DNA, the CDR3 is TGTGCCAGCAGCCTGGACAGCAGAAACACCATATATTTT. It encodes CASSLDSRNTIYF.

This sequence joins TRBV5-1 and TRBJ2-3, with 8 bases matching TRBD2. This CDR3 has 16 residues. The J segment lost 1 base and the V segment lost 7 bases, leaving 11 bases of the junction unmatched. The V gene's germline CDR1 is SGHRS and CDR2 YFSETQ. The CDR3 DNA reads TGCGCCAGCGGACTAGCCCCGGGACGTGGCACAGATACGCAGTATTTT. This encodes CASGLAPGRGTDTQYF.

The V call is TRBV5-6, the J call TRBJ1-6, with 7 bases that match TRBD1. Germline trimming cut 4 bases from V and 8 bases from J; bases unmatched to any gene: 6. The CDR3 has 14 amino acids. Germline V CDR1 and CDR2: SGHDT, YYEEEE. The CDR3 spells CASSTRGGDSPLHF. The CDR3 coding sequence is TGTGCCAGCAGCACCAGGGGGGGGGATTCACCCCTCCACTTT.

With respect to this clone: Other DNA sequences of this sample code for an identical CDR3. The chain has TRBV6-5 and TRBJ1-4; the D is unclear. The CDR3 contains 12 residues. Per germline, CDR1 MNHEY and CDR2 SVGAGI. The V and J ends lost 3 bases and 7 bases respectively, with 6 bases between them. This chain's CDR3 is CASSYSGEKLFF. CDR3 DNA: TGTGCCAGCAGTTATTCGGGTGAAAAACTGTTTTTT.

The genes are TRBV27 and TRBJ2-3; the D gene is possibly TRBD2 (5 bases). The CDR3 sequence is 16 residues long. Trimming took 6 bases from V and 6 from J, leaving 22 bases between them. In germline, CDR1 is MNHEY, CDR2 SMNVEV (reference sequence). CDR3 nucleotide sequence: TGTGCCAGCAGCCGTCGGGCTAGCCCTCAGAGTGATACGCAGTATTTT. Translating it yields CASSRRASPQSDTQYF.

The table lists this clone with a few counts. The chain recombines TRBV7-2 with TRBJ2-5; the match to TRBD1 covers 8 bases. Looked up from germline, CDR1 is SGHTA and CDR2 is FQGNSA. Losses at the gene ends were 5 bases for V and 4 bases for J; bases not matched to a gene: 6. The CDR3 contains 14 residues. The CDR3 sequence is CASSLQGAGETQYF. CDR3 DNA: TGTGCCAGCAGCCTGCAGGGGGCTGGAGAGACCCAGTACTTC.

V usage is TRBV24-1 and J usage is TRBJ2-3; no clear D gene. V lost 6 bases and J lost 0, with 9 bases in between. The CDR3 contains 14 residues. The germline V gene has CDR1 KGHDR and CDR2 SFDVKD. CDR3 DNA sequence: TGTGCCACCAGTACCCCTAGTAGCACAGATACGCAGTATTTT. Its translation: CATSTPSSTDTQYF.

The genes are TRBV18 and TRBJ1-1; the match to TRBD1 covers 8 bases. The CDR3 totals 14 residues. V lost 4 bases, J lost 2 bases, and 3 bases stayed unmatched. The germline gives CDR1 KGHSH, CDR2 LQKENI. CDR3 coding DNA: TGTGCCAGCTCACTCAGGGGGCCTAACACTGAAGCTTTCTTT. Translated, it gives CASSLRGPNTEAFF. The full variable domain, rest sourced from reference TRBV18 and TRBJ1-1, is NAGVMQNPRHLVRRRGQEARLRCSPMKGHSHVYWYRQLPEEGLKFMVYLQKENIIDESGMPKERFSAEFPKEGPSILRIQQVVRGDSAAYFCASSLRGPNTEAFFGQGTRLTVV.